Here is one T cell receptor beta chain with its context. This record comes from a study of beta chain features in type 1 diabetes. Turning to the study itself: Patient and healthy donor groups were alike in age, gender and cell yields. Approximately 100 million sorted cells were examined across all samples.

Isolated RNA was reverse transcribed in full, so expressed TCRB transcripts were sequenced. TCRdb's table, derived via immunoSEQ multiplex PCR, lists solely in-frame clones and lacks some. This table holds about 410,000 clones, roughly 13% found once. V shed 4 bases, J shed 7 bases, and the junction held 6 bases outside the gene matches. This CDR3 is built from 15 residues. Germline values: CDR1 SGHDN, CDR2 FVKESK. The origin of this receptor is a man aged 30 to 45 in good health. The sequenced sample consisted of naive CD4+ T cells from blood. The genes are TRBV14 and TRBJ1-6, with TRBD1 identical over 8 bases. The CDR3 loop reads CASSRTGGGNSPLHF. The CDR3 nucleotides read TGTGCCAGCAGCCGAACAGGGGGAGGCAATTCACCCCTCCACTTT.